Only one count was recorded for the clone carrying this TCR beta chain. The sample is drawn from a study of shared clonotypes between healthy human individuals. Trimming pared 1 base from V and 3 bases from J, leaving 10 bases between. CDR3 length: 14 residues. The germline CDR1 and CDR2 sequences are SGHNT and YYREEE (reference sequence). TCRdb's table, derived via immunoSEQ multiplex PCR, lists solely in-frame clones and lacks some. This sample has some 1,100,000 clones, with more than 75% found just once. This chain connects TRBV5-4 to TRBJ2-5; weak D call: TRBD1 (8 bases). Sequences were obtained from memory CD4+ T cells from PBMCs. Subset here: CD45RA-negative fraction. This clonotype was obtained from a man between 18 and 29 years old in good health. Some clones in this sample may be carry-over from other donors' samples. The CDR3 region is CASSLTGGEETQYF. Written as DNA, the CDR3 is TGTGCCAGCAGCTTGACAGGGGGGGAAGAGACCCAGTACTTC.